This T cell receptor (beta chain) was recovered during a study of blood T cell repertoires in COVID-19. Germline V lookup: CDR1 SGHVS, CDR2 FQNEAQ. This CDR3 is 19 amino acids long. Trimming stripped 5 bases from V and 3 bases from J, with 26 bases between. Participant ages covered about 18 to 89 years across 24 US areas. Each participant's cohort was designated according to participant-reported clinical history. In Cohort 3, a recovered donor had either two negative PCRs, clearance, or symptom resolution. The repertoire was sequenced with immunoSEQ multiplex PCR; TCRdb's copy has only in-frame clones and lacks some. The repertoire holds about 150,000 clones, around 84% seen once, with more than 5.5% in the top ten.

The specimen sequenced was PBMCs or T cells enriched from blood (not recorded which). The origin of this receptor is a man aged 50 or older who had recovered from COVID-19. The V gene is TRBV7-8, the J gene TRBJ1-3; tentatively, D is TRBD1 (5 bases). In DNA, the CDR3 is TGTGCCAGCAGCGGGGGGGTCGAGGGGCGCGAATTATTTGGAAACACCATATATTTT. Its protein is CASSGGVEGRELFGNTIYF.